The T cell receptor beta chain under discussion was sequenced for a study of CD8 T cells in ankylosing spondylitis listed by TCRdb under 2017. Broadly, across the study: T cell receptor beta repertoires were profiled in healthy donors and ankylosing spondylitis patients so that disease-linked TCR variants could be found. In total, the full study cohort was made up of 100 to 140 healthy donors and 25 to 30 ankylosing spondylitis patients. Peripheral blood samples were taken, and synovial fluid was additionally collected from ankylosing spondylitis patients. General findings and caveats noted by the study authors: A TCR beta motif made up of about eight highly homologous amino acid variants appeared to be characteristic of blood from ankylosing spondylitis patients. The disease-linked clones were reported to be significantly enriched in matched synovial fluid samples from ankylosing spondylitis patients. A CD8+ phenotype was shown by the disease-linked clones, which were found at relatively low frequencies in peripheral blood. Some of the motif variants had been reported before in the synovial fluid and blood of reactive arthritis patients, a finding that suggests common disease-initiation mechanisms.

Taken from cysteine to phenylalanine, the CDR3 has 11 residues. The entry retains the CDR3 DNA only, 33 bases that are in frame from base 1. The germline ends are 9 bases apart after V is trimmed by 4 bases and J by 5 bases. From the germline V gene, CDR1 is SQVTM and CDR2 is ANQGSEA. In its sample, this clonotype was seen many times. Its antigen specificity is not known. Nothing much larger sits one base from this clone, and base qualities are not available. Sequenced on an Illumina HiSeq 2500. TCR beta libraries were prepared by quantitative 5'-RACE with molecular barcodes. In the source study's methods: A new computational method based on a probabilistic model of VDJ rearrangement was used to identify disease-linked TCR variants. TCRdb reanalyzed the raw reads on its own, using fastp at Q25 for trimming and MiXCR for clone calling, and kept in-frame beta chains. Every distinct CDR3 protein forms one entry, paired with its most common genes and DNA. Here the V and J calls rest on TCRdb's processing, not on the authors' analysis. The sample records roughly 300,000 distinct CDR3 sequences, roughly 8% of which are singletons. The ten biggest clones cover approximately 15% of the sample.

The chain is encoded by TRBV29-1 joined to TRBJ2-7; too little of a D gene remains to name it. Sequencing input: blood, either unsorted or a sorted T cell fraction (not recorded which). The receptor comes from a male donor with ankylosing spondylitis. The CDR3: CSVGRAHEQYF. The bases are TGCAGCGTTGGTAGGGCCCACGAGCAGTACTTC.